The T cell receptor (beta chain) described here comes from a study of technical replicates of blood from a handful of donors. Germline V gene lookup returns CDR1 SGHKS and CDR2 YYEKEE (reference sequence). V was cut by 4 bases and J by 6 bases, with 6 bases left in between. The CDR3 contains 11 residues. Only in-frame clones appear in the TCRdb table, and some are missing; sequencing was by immunoSEQ multiplex PCR. In the table there are 75,000 to 90,000 clones, around nine tenths of which are singletons. The chain joins TRBV5-5 to TRBJ2-3; D is possibly TRBD1 (5 bases). The sequenced material came from T cells isolated from PBMCs. The receptor comes from a human donor in good health. The CDR3, as DNA: TGTGCCAGCAGCCCAGGGGATACGCAGTATTTT. Encoded protein: CASSPGDTQYF.